This is a list of T cell receptor beta chains from one sample in a study of control samples from healthy donors and cancer patients. Generated by immunoSEQ multiplex PCR, the TCRdb table keeps only in-frame clones and is missing some. The sample carries 150,000 to 200,000 clones, around 88% recorded once. The sequencing input was blood. The receptors originated from a man younger than 35 in good health. The CDR3 runs from the conserved cysteine through the conserved F or W. Each record gives: CDR3 length, V gene, J gene, D gene, CDR3 protein, CDR3 DNA. The D gene is left open where the match is weak.

len: 17; v_gene: TRBV4-2; j_gene: TRBJ2-3; d_gene: .; CDR3aa: CASSQDAPPATTDTQYF; CDR3nt: TGTGCCAGCAGCCAAGATGCACCCCCTGCCACCACAGATACGCAGTATTTT
len: 17; v_gene: TRBV4-3; j_gene: TRBJ2-7; d_gene: TRBD1; CDR3aa: CASSQDGGQGTSYEQYF; CDR3nt: TGCGCCAGCAGCCAAGATGGGGGACAGGGTACCTCCTACGAGCAGTACTTC
len: 14; v_gene: TRBV7-9; j_gene: TRBJ1-5; d_gene: .; CDR3aa: CASSGGGGNQPQHF; CDR3nt: TGTGCCAGCAGCGGCGGAGGGGGCAATCAGCCCCAGCATTTT
len: 14; v_gene: TRBV27; j_gene: TRBJ2-5; d_gene: .; CDR3aa: CASSLSNPTETQYF; CDR3nt: TGTGCCAGCAGTTTATCGAACCCCACAGAGACCCAGTACTTC
len: 13; v_gene: TRBV7-2; j_gene: TRBJ2-1; d_gene: .; CDR3aa: CASSSDRYNEQFF; CDR3nt: TGTGCCAGCAGCTCCGACCGGTACAATGAGCAGTTCTTC
len: 18; v_gene: TRBV28; j_gene: TRBJ1-2; d_gene: .; CDR3aa: CASRSTTAGNRANYGYTF; CDR3nt: TGTGCCAGCAGATCGACCACGGCTGGGAATCGGGCTAACTATGGCTACACCTTC
len: 14; v_gene: TRBV24-1; j_gene: TRBJ2-1; d_gene: .; CDR3aa: CATSDMTDDNEQFF; CDR3nt: TGTGCCACCAGTGACATGACCGACGACAATGAGCAGTTCTTC
len: 13; v_gene: TRBV12-5; j_gene: TRBJ2-1; d_gene: TRBD2; CDR3aa: CASGGGLANEQFF; CDR3nt: TGTGCTAGTGGTGGGGGACTAGCCAATGAGCAGTTCTTC
len: 15; v_gene: TRBV5-6; j_gene: TRBJ1-2; d_gene: .; CDR3aa: CASSLKSDTYYGYTF; CDR3nt: TGTGCCAGCAGCTTGAAATCGGACACTTACTATGGCTACACCTTC
len: 15; v_gene: TRBV5-1; j_gene: TRBJ2-5; d_gene: .; CDR3aa: CASSIYPRAQETQYF; CDR3nt: TGCGCCAGCAGTATCTACCCCCGCGCCCAAGAGACCCAGTACTTC
len: 14; v_gene: TRBV14; j_gene: TRBJ2-1; d_gene: .; CDR3aa: CASSQDLSYNEQFF; CDR3nt: TGTGCCAGCAGCCAAGATTTATCCTACAATGAGCAGTTCTTC
len: 14; v_gene: TRBV5-1; j_gene: TRBJ1-2; d_gene: .; CDR3aa: CASSLEARSYGYTF; CDR3nt: TGCGCCAGCAGCTTGGAGGCCAGGAGCTATGGCTACACCTTC
len: 14; v_gene: TRBV6-2/TRBV6-3; j_gene: TRBJ2-3; d_gene: .; CDR3aa: CASSTLGITDTQYF; CDR3nt: TGTGCCAGCAGTACCCTGGGGATCACAGATACGCAGTATTTT
len: 15; v_gene: TRBV7-9; j_gene: TRBJ2-1; d_gene: TRBD2; CDR3aa: CASSLGAGGHNEQFF; CDR3nt: TGTGCCAGCAGCTTAGGTGCGGGGGGACACAATGAGCAGTTCTTC
len: 16; v_gene: TRBV4-1; j_gene: TRBJ1-1; d_gene: TRBD1; CDR3aa: CASSQDPGQMNTEAFF; CDR3nt: TGCGCCAGCAGCCAAGATCCGGGACAGATGAACACTGAAGCTTTCTTT
len: 14; v_gene: TRBV6-2/TRBV6-3; j_gene: TRBJ2-4; d_gene: TRBD2; CDR3aa: CASSLAGGKHIQYF; CDR3nt: TGTGCCAGCAGTCTAGCGGGGGGAAAACACATTCAGTACTTC